This TCR beta chain was profiled in a study of blood T cell repertoires in COVID-19. Study details: Material from acute and convalescent COVID-19 was sourced from the United States, Italy and Spain. PBMCs, B-cell-depleted T cells, or T cells provided the cDNA or gDNA that made up the material.

The CDR3 has 15 amino acids. V was pared by 0 bases and J by 0 bases, with 8 bases between. Germline assignment: CDR1 MGHRA and CDR2 YSYEKL. Assay: immunoSEQ multiplex PCR; the TCRdb copy retains only in-frame clones and omits some. The sample carries roughly 80,000 clones, 78% recorded once. This clone was picked up one time. The chain carries TRBV4-1 and TRBJ1-1, with D possibly matching TRBD1 (5 bases). The TCR comes from a human donor in a cohort sampled during active COVID-19. Specimen: peripheral blood. CDR3: CASSQDRQLNTEAFF. The CDR3 region has the DNA TGCGCCAGCAGCCAAGATAGACAGCTGAACACTGAAGCTTTCTTT.